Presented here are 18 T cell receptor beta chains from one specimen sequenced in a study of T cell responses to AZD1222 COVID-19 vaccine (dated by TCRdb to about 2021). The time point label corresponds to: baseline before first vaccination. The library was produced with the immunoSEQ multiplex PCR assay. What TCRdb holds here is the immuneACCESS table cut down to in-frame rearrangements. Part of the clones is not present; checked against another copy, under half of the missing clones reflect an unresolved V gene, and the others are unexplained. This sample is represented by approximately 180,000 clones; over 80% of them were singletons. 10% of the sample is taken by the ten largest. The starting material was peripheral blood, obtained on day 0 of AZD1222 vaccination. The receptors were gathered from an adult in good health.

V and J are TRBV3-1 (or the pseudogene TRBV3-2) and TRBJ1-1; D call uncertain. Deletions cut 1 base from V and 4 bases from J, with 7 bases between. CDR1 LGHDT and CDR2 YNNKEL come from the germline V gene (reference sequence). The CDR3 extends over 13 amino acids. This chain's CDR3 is CASSQGAGTEAFF. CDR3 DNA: TGTGCCAGCAGCCAAGGAGCGGGCACTGAAGCTTTCTTT.

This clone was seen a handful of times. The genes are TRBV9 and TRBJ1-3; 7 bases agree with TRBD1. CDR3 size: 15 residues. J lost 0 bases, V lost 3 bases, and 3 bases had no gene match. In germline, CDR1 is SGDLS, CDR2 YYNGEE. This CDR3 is CASSEGAFSGNTIYF. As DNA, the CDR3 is TGTGCCAGCAGCGAGGGGGCCTTCTCTGGAAACACCATATATTTT.

The DNA for the CDR3 is TGCGCCAGCAGTGATCCGGGAAACACCGGGGAGCTGTTTTTT. Its translation: CASSDPGNTGELFF. This rearrangement joins TRBV10-1 to TRBJ2-2; D is perhaps TRBD2 (5 bases). Germline values: CDR1 WNHNN, CDR2 SYGVQD (reference sequence). The length of the CDR3 is 14 residues. The germline V and J ends were trimmed by 3 bases and 2 bases, with 7 bases remaining between them.

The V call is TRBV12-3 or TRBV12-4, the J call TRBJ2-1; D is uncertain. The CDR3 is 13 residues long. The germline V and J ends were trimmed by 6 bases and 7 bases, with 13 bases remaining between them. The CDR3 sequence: CASSLRLGNEQFF. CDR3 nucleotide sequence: TGTGCCAGCAGCCTAAGACTTGGGAATGAGCAGTTCTTC.

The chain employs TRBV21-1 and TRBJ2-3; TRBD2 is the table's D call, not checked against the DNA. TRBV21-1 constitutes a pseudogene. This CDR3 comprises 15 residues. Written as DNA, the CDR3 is TGTGCCAGCAGCAAAGAAGGCGGCCCCACAGATACGCAGTATTTT. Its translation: CASSKEGGPTDTQYF.

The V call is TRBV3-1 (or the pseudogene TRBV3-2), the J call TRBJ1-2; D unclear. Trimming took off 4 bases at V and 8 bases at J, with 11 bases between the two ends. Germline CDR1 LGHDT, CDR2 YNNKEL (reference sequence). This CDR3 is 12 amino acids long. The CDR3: CASSPHRDGYTF. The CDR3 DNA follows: TGTGCCAGCAGCCCGCATAGAGACGGCTACACCTTC.

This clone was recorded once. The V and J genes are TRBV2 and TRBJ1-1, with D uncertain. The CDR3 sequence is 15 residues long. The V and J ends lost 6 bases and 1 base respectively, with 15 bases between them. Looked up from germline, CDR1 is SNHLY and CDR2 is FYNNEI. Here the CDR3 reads CASSWTPEGNTEAFF. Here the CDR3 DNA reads TGTGCCAGCAGCTGGACCCCAGAGGGGAACACTGAAGCTTTCTTT.

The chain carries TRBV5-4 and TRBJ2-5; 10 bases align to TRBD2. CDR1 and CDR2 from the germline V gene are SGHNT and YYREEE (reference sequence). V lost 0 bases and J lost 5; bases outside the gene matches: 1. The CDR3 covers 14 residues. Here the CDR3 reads CASSLEAGGETQYF. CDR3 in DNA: TGTGCCAGCAGCTTGGAAGCGGGAGGGGAGACCCAGTACTTC.

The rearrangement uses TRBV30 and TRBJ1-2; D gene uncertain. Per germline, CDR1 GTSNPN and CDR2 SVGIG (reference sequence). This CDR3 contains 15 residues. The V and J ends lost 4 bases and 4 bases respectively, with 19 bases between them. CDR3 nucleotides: TGTGCCTGGACTTTTCCGGACTCCAAGGGCTATGGCTACACCTTC. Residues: CAWTFPDSKGYGYTF.

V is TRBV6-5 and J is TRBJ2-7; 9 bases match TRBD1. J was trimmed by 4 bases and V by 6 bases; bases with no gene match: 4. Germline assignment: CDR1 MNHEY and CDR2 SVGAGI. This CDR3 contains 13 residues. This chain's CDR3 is CASRTGTGYEQYF. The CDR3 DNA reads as TGTGCCAGCAGAACCGGGACAGGGTACGAGCAGTACTTC.

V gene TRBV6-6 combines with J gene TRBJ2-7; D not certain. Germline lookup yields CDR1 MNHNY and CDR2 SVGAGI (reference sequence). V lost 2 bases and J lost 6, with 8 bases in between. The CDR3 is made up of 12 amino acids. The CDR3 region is CASSYPLGEQYF. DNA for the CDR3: TGTGCCAGCAGTTACCCTTTGGGCGAGCAGTACTTC.

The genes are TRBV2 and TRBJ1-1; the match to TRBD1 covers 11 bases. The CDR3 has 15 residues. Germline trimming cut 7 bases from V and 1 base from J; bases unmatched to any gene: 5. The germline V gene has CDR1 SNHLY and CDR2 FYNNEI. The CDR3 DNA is TGTGCCAGCAACCCCGGGACAGGGGGGAACACTGAAGCTTTCTTT. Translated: CASNPGTGGNTEAFF. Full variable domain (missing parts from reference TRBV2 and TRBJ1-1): EPEVTQTPSHQVTQMGQEVILRCVPISNHLYFYWYRQILGQKVEFLVSFYNNEISEKSEIFDDQFSVERPDGSNFTLKIRSTKLEDSAMYFCASNPGTGGNTEAFFGQGTRLTVV.

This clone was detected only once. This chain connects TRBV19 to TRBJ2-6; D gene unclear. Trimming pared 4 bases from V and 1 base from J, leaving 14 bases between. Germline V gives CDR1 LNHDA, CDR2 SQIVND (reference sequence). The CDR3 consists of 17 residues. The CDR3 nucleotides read TGTGCCAGTAGTACTCCTCTGGACGGATCTGGGGCCAACGTCCTGACTTTC. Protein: CASSTPLDGSGANVLTF.

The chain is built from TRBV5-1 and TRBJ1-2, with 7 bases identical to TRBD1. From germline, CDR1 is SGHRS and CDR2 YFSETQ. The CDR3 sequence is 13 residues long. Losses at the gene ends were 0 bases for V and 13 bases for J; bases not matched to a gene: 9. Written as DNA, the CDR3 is TGCGCCAGCAGCTTGGAGCCCAGGGGGACTGGCACCTTC. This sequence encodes CASSLEPRGTGTF. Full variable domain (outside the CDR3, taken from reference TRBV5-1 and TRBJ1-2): KAGVTQTPRYLIKTRGQQVTLSCSPISGHRSVSWYQQTPGQGLQFLFEYFSETQRNKGNFPGRFSGRQFSNSRSEMNVSTLELGDSALYLCASSLEPRGTGTFGSGTRLTVV.

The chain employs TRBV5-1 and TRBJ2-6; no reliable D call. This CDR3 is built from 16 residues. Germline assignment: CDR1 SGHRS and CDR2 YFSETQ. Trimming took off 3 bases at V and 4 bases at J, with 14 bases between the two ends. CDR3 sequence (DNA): TGCGCCAGCAGCTGGACCTCTACGGTGGGGGCCAACGTCCTGACTTTC. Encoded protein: CASSWTSTVGANVLTF.

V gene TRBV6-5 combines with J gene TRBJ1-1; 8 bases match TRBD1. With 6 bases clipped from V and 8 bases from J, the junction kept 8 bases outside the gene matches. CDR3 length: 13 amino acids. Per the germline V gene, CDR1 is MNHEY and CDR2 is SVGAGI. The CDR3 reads CASSLDRAAEAFF. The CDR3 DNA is TGTGCCAGCAGCCTGGACAGGGCCGCGGAAGCTTTCTTT.

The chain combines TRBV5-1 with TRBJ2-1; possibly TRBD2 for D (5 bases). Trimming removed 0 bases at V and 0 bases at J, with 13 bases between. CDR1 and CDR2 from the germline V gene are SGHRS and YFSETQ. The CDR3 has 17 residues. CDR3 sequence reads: CASSLVGRTLSYNEQFF. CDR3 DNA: TGCGCCAGCAGCTTGGTAGGTCGGACTCTCTCCTACAATGAGCAGTTCTTC.

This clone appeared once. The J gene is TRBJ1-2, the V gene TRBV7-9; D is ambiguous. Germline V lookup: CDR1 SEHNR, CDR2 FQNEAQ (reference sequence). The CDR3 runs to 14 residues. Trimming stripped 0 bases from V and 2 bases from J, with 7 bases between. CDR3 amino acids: CASSLAPANYGYTF. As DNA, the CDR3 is TGTGCCAGCAGCTTAGCGCCAGCGAACTATGGCTACACCTTC.